The following is a T cell receptor beta chain sequence with its context. The data belong to a study of blood T cell repertoires in COVID-19. Study at large: The United States, Italy and Spain provided the acute and convalescent COVID-19 samples.

Per the study methods: Quantification of nucleated cells was approximated via reference gene primer amplification. The method was immunoSEQ multiplex PCR; TCRdb's version includes in-frame clones alone and lacks a portion of them. V and J calls and clone size come straight from that table; D and trimming were deduced from the DNA. The sample includes 350,000 or so clones, approximately 89% seen only once; the top ten take roughly 3.9%. The TCR was taken from an older woman with COVID-19, enrolled during active disease. Sequenced sample: peripheral blood.

The CDR3 loop reads CASSGDRDTDLSGNTIYF. CDR3 nucleotide sequence: TGTGCCAGCAGCGGAGACCGGGACACCGACCTCTCTGGAAACACCATATATTTT. V usage is TRBV9 and J usage is TRBJ1-3, with D maybe TRBD1 (6 bases). Germline V CDR1 and CDR2: SGDLS, YYNGEE. The CDR3 covers 18 residues. V lost 3 bases to trimming and J lost 0 bases, with 19 bases between them.